This T cell receptor (beta chain) was identified during a study of T cell responses to AZD1222 COVID-19 vaccine. Measured with immunoSEQ multiplex PCR; TCRdb has only the in-frame clones, and not every one. The table lists 150,000 or so clones, around 90% of them singletons. Of note for this clone: Its cognate antigen is unknown.

Second-dose schedules of about 4 or about 12 weeks were combined. The study, taken as a whole, reports: Regions 160-218 and 743-854 held dominance among vaccine-associated CD4 TCRs, which spanned spike.

The CDR3 length is 14 residues. CDR1 MGHDK and CDR2 SYGVNS come from the germline V gene. V was trimmed by 5 bases and J by 5 bases, leaving 12 bases between them. The sample in question was peripheral blood, obtained 28 days after the second AZD1222 dose. The receptor was derived from an adult who received the AZD1222 COVID-19 vaccine. The chain uses TRBV25-1 and TRBJ1-4; D is uncertain. This chain's CDR3 is CASSLDRPNEKLFF. CDR3 DNA sequence: TGTGCCAGCAGTTTAGACCGGCCGAATGAAAAACTGTTTTTT.